Below are 5 T cell receptor beta chains sequenced from a single sample in a study of T cells in Graves' hyperthyroidism and ophthalmopathy. Amplification targeted TCR beta CDR3 regions from RNA transcripts. The TCR CDR3 first-round RT-PCR relied on the HTBI primer set. TCRdb used MiXCR to reprocess the multiplex PCR reads, holding one entry per CDR3 protein. The top ten clones hold around 5.4% of a sample with approximately 600,000 distinct CDR3 sequences, 11% to 15% of them seen once. The sequenced material came from blood. These receptors all come from a woman in her 30s with Graves' hyperthyroidism that later progressed to Graves' ophthalmopathy.

This clonotype was observed at least ten times. This chain connects TRBV2 to TRBJ2-2; D gene uncertain. V was trimmed by 5 bases and J by 1 base, leaving 11 bases between them. The germline V gene encodes CDR1 SNHLY and CDR2 FYNNEI. This CDR3 region has 15 residues. The CDR3 DNA reads as TGTGCCAGCAGTAAGAACGCCCAGAACACCGGGGAGCTGTTTTTT. This gives the protein CASSKNAQNTGELFF.

This clonotype has only a few counts. This chain uses TRBV9 with TRBJ2-1, with D hard to call. CDR1 is SGDLS and CDR2 is YYNGEE in the germline V gene. CDR3 length equals 14 residues. Trimming removed 0 bases from V and 5 bases from J, with 9 bases in between. The CDR3 protein is CASSVVPANNEQFF. The CDR3 coding sequence is TGTGCCAGCAGCGTAGTTCCAGCTAACAATGAGCAGTTCTTC.

This clonotype came up many times. The chain has TRBV12-3 or TRBV12-4 and TRBJ1-1, with D unresolved. The CDR3 extends over 10 amino acids. Deletions cut 6 bases from V and 11 bases from J, with 10 bases between. CDR3 amino acids: CASSHQRAFF. CDR3 in DNA: TGTGCCAGCAGCCACCAACGGGCTTTCTTT.

This clonotype came up a few times. The V and J genes are TRBV10-3 and TRBJ2-2; TRBD1 might be the D (6 bases). V shed 0 bases and J shed 1 base, with 9 bases lying between them. The CDR3 runs 16 residues. Germline V gives CDR1 ENHRY, CDR2 SYGVKD. CDR3 amino acids: CAISESATGNTGELFF. DNA for the CDR3: TGTGCCATCAGTGAGTCGGCGACAGGGAACACCGGGGAGCTGTTTTTT.

There are many counts of this clonotype. The V call is TRBV12-3 or TRBV12-4, the J call TRBJ2-3; 7 bases are a match to TRBD2. The V and J ends lost 5 bases and 0 bases, in that order; junction bases with no gene match: 2. The length of the CDR3 is 14 residues. CDR3 protein: CASSNSGSTDTQYF. The DNA for the CDR3 is TGTGCCAGCAGTAATAGCGGGAGCACAGATACGCAGTATTTT.